This T cell receptor beta chain is drawn from a study of blood T cell repertoires in COVID-19. Study details: Samples came from the United States, Italy and Spain, spanning acute and convalescent COVID-19.

Original processing methods: Reference gene primer amplification gave nucleated cell count estimates. Method: immunoSEQ multiplex PCR; TCRdb's copy keeps in-frame clones and lacks some. V and J calls and clone size are given by that table; D and trimming were obtained from the DNA. Of roughly 71,000 clones listed, around 90% are singletons. The germline CDR1 and CDR2 sequences are SGHTA and FQGNSA. The CDR3 is 13 amino acids. Trimming cost V 2 bases and J 6 bases; bases outside gene matches: 3. The source material was peripheral blood. The genes are TRBV7-2 and TRBJ1-2; 7 nucleotides agree with TRBD1. The sequence derives from a man aged 45-60 years with acute or convalescent COVID-19. The CDR3 DNA follows: TGTGCCAGCAGCTTACGACAGGGCGATGGCTACACCTTC. As protein: CASSLRQGDGYTF.